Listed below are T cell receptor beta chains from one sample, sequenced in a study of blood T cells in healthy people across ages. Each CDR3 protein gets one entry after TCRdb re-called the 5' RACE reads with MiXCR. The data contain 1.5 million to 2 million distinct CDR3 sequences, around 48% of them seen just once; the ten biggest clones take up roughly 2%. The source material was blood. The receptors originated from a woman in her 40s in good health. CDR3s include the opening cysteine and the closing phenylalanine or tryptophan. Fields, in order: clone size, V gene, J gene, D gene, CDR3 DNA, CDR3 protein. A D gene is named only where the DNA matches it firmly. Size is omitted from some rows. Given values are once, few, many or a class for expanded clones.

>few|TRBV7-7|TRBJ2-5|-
TGTGCTAGCAGAGACATATCGGGGGAGACCCAGTACTTC
CASRDISGETQYF
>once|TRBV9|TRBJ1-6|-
TGTGCCATGATGCTGAGCTATAATTCACCCCTCCACTTT
CAMMLSYNSPLHF
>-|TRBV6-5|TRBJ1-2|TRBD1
TGTGCCAGCAGGGGACAGGGGGCGCAGGATGGCTACACCTTC
CASRGQGAQDGYTF
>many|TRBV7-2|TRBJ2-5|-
TGTGCCAGCAGCTTAGCGGGATCCTTAGAGACCCAGTACTTC
CASSLAGSLETQYF
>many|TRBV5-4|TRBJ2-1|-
TGTGCCAGCAGCGGGGACGGCGAATTTCCCAATGAGCAGTTCTTC
CASSGDGEFPNEQFF
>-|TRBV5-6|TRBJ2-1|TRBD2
TGTGCCAGCAGACCTGGACTAGCGGGGATGTCCTACAATGAGCAGTTCTTC
CASRPGLAGMSYNEQFF
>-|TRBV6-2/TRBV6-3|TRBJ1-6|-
TGTGCCAGCAGGGACGTCCTGGATAATCCACCCCTCCACTTT
CASRDVLDNPPLHF
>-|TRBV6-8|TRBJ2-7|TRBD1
TGTGCCAGCAGTACCCGGGACAGGGGAACCTACGAGCAGTACTTC
CASSTRDRGTYEQYF
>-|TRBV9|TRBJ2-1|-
TGTGCCAGCGGCTTGGACTCCTACTCCTACAATGAGCAGTTCTTC
CASGLDSYSYNEQFF
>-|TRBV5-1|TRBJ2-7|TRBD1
TGCGCCAGCAGCTTGGGGCGACAGGGGGCGGCGTACGAGCAGTACTTC
CASSLGRQGAAYEQYF
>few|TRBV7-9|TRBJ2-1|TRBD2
TGTGCCAGCAGCTCTAGCGGGGGGTACCCCAATGAGCAGTTCTTC
CASSSSGGYPNEQFF
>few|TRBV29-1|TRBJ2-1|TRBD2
TGCAGCGTTGGTGGGACTAATCACCTTGGTGAGCAGTTCTTC
CSVGGTNHLGEQFF
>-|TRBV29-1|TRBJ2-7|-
TGCAGCGTTGTTGTCCCTGACAGGTTTTACGAGCAGTACTTC
CSVVVPDRFYEQYF
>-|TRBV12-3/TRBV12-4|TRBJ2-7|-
TGTGCCAGCAGCCGCCTGACTATCGGGCCTTACAATGAGCAGTACTTC
CASSRLTIGPYNEQYF
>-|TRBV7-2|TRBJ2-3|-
TGTGCCAGCAGCTTAGGGGTCTCCCCTAGCACAGATACGCAGTATTTT
CASSLGVSPSTDTQYF
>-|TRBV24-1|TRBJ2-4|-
TGTGCCACCAGTGATTCACAGGGTCTCAAAAACATTCAGTACTTC
CATSDSQGLKNIQYF
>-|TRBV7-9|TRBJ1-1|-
TGTGCCAGCAGCCCCCCTTACGACGTGGGAACTGAAGCTTTCTTT
CASSPPYDVGTEAFF
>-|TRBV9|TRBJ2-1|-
TGTGCCAGCAGCGACCCTGAGCAGTTCTTC
CASSDPEQFF
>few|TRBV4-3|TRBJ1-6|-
TGCGCCAGCAGCCAGTCCCTCGGTCTTGCGGGGTATAATTCACCCCTCCACTTT
CASSQSLGLAGYNSPLHF
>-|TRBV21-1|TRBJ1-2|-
TGTGCCAGCAGCCCTGGCAGAGGAAGGGCCTACTATGGCTACACCTTC
CASSPGRGRAYYGYTF
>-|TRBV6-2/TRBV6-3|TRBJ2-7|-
TGTGCCAGCAGTTACCGGCAGGGCCGGAACGAGCAGTACTTC
CASSYRQGRNEQYF
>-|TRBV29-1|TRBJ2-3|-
TGCAGCGTTGGGGCTAGCAACTATGCAGATACGCAGTATTTT
CSVGASNYADTQYF
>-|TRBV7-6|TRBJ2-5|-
TGTGCCAGCAGCATCGGAGCAGGGGTGGAGACCCAGTACTTC
CASSIGAGVETQYF
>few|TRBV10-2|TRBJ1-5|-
TGTGCCAGCAGTTTAACGAGTCAGCCCCAGCATTTT
CASSLTSQPQHF
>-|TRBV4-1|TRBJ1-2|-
TGCGCCAGCAGCCAAGACGGGAGAAACTTCTATGGCTACACCTTC
CASSQDGRNFYGYTF
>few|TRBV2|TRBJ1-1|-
TGTGCCAGCAGTGGGATGAACACTGAAGCTTTCTTT
CASSGMNTEAFF
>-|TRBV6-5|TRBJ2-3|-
TGTGCCAGCAGCCCGGGACTTGCCACAGATACGCAGAATTTT
CASSPGLATDTQNF
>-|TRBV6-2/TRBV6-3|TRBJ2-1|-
TGTGCCAGCAGTCTCGACAGCTCCAATGAGCAGTTCTTC
CASSLDSSNEQFF
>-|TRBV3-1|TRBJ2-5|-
TGTGCCAGCAGCCCCTCAATACTAACACAAGAGACCCAGTACTTC
CASSPSILTQETQYF